This T cell receptor beta chain was recovered during a study of cytomegalovirus exposure and HLA in healthy donors. PCR employed 60 Vbeta and 13 Jbeta primers. Clones were read by immunoSEQ multiplex PCR, and TCRdb kept only the in-frame ones, dropping some. There are 150,000 to 200,000 clones in the sample; around 68% occur only once, and 1.4% to 1.5% lies in the top ten. This CDR3 region has 14 residues. Germline V CDR1 and CDR2: SGHNT, YYREEE (reference sequence). V shed 1 base, J shed 7 bases, and the junction held 3 bases outside the gene matches. This clonotype was obtained from a man in his fifties in good health and CMV-seronegative. The sequenced material came from PBMCs. This rearrangement joins TRBV5-4 to TRBJ1-2, with 11 positions matching TRBD1. This CDR3 is CASSLRTGGRGYTF. The CDR3 region has the DNA TGTGCCAGCAGCTTGCGGACAGGGGGCCGTGGCTACACCTTC.